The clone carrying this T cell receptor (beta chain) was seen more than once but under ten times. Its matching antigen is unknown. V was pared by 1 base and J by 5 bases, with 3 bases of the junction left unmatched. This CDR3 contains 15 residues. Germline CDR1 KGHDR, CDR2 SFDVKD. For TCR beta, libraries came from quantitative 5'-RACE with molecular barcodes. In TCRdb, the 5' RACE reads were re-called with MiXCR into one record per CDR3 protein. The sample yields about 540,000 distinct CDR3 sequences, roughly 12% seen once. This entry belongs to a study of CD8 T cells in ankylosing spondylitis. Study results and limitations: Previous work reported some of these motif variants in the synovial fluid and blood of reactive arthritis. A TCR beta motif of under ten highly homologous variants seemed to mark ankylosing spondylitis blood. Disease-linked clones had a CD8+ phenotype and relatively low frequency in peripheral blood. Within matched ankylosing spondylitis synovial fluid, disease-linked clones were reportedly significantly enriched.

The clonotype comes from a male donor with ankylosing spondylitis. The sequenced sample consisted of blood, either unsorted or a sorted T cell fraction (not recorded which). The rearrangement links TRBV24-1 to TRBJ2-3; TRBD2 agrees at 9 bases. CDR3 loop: CATSDFSGSGDTQYF. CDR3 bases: TGTGCCACCAGTGATTTTAGCGGGAGCGGAGATACGCAGTATTTT.